Listed below are T cell receptor beta chains from one sample, sequenced in a study of cytomegalovirus exposure and HLA in healthy donors. Here immunoSEQ multiplex PCR was the method, and the copy in TCRdb shows in-frame clones only, minus some. The sample has about 190,000 clones; approximately 81% are singletons. Sample: PBMCs. These receptor sequences come from a man aged 50-59 years in good health and CMV-seronegative. CDR3s include the opening cysteine and the closing phenylalanine or tryptophan. Each record gives: D gene, J gene, clone size, V gene, CDR3 protein, CDR3 DNA. A D gene is named only where the DNA matches it firmly. A row's size may be missing; if present it is once, few, many or a size class.

D: NA
J: TRBJ1-4
size: NA
V: TRBV5-6
CDR3: CASSYDGVLATNEKLFF
DNA: TGTGCCAGCAGCTACGACGGGGTCCTTGCAACTAATGAAAAACTGTTTTTT

D: TRBD2
J: TRBJ2-3
size: NA
V: TRBV19
CDR3: CASRERGGRTDTQYF
DNA: TGTGCCAGTAGAGAGCGGGGGGGCCGCACAGATACGCAGTATTTT

D: NA
J: TRBJ1-2
size: once
V: TRBV10-1
CDR3: CASSDSDSRQGYTF
DNA: TGCGCCAGCAGTGATTCGGACAGCCGTCAGGGCTACACCTTC

D: TRBD1
J: TRBJ1-2
size: NA
V: TRBV19
CDR3: CASSILWTGPGYTF
DNA: TGTGCCAGTAGTATTTTGTGGACAGGTCCTGGCTACACCTTC

D: TRBD1
J: TRBJ1-1
size: NA
V: TRBV12-5
CDR3: CASGGDRGRGTEAFF
DNA: TGTGCTAGTGGGGGAGACAGGGGCCGGGGCACTGAAGCTTTCTTT

D: NA
J: TRBJ1-2
size: NA
V: TRBV10-3
CDR3: CAISPGPSNYGYTF
DNA: TGTGCCATCAGCCCAGGGCCTTCTAACTATGGCTACACCTTC

D: TRBD1
J: TRBJ1-2
size: NA
V: TRBV30
CDR3: CAGQGVGYTF
DNA: TGTGCCGGACAGGGGGTCGGCTACACCTTC

D: NA
J: TRBJ1-5
size: NA
V: TRBV7-2
CDR3: CASSAGLSDQPQHF
DNA: TGTGCCAGCAGCGCGGGACTTTCAGATCAGCCCCAGCATTTT

D: TRBD2
J: TRBJ2-3
size: NA
V: TRBV7-9
CDR3: CASMRTRSDTQYF
DNA: TGTGCCAGCATGCGGACTAGATCGGATACGCAGTATTTT

D: TRBD2
J: TRBJ2-1
size: NA
V: TRBV7-2
CDR3: CASSVTSGGANEQFF
DNA: TGTGCCAGCAGCGTGACTAGCGGGGGCGCGAATGAGCAGTTCTTC

D: NA
J: TRBJ2-3
size: NA
V: TRBV5-1
CDR3: CASSLGGTSTDTQYF
DNA: TGCGCCAGCAGCTTGGGTGGGACTAGCACAGATACGCAGTATTTT

D: TRBD1
J: TRBJ2-4
size: once
V: TRBV5-4
CDR3: CASSLGGTGGVGAKNIQYF
DNA: TGTGCCAGCAGCTTAGGCGGGACAGGGGGAGTTGGGGCCAAAAACATTCAGTACTTC

D: TRBD1
J: TRBJ1-2
size: NA
V: TRBV7-9
CDR3: CASSQWDRGSYGYTF
DNA: TGTGCCAGCAGCCAATGGGACAGGGGAAGCTATGGCTACACCTTC

D: NA
J: TRBJ1-4
size: NA
V: TRBV30
CDR3: CAWSVSGVGEKLFF
DNA: TGTGCCTGGAGTGTTAGCGGTGTGGGGGAAAAACTGTTTTTT

D: TRBD2
J: TRBJ2-7
size: NA
V: TRBV11-2
CDR3: CASSPGGTSGEQYF
DNA: TGTGCCAGCAGCCCCGGGGGGACTAGCGGGGAGCAGTACTTC

D: TRBD1
J: TRBJ1-6
size: NA
V: TRBV27
CDR3: CASSSRGTGASPLHF
DNA: TGTGCCAGCAGTTCCCGCGGGACAGGGGCCTCACCCCTCCACTTT

D: TRBD1
J: TRBJ2-7
size: NA
V: TRBV4-3
CDR3: CASSQEQGAYEQYF
DNA: TGCGCCAGCAGCCAAGAACAGGGGGCCTACGAGCAGTACTTC

D: NA
J: TRBJ2-7
size: NA
V: TRBV7-2
CDR3: CASSLGAGRYEQYF
DNA: TGTGCCAGCAGCTTGGGGGCGGGTCGCTACGAGCAGTACTTC

D: TRBD2
J: TRBJ2-7
size: NA
V: TRBV6-1
CDR3: CASRASGGPPYEQYF
DNA: TGTGCCAGCAGGGCTAGCGGGGGCCCCCCTTACGAGCAGTACTTC

D: TRBD2
J: TRBJ2-1
size: NA
V: TRBV5-8
CDR3: CASWSRGGNNEQFF
DNA: TGTGCCAGCTGGTCGCGGGGGGGTAACAATGAGCAGTTCTTC

D: TRBD1
J: TRBJ2-3
size: NA
V: TRBV5-6
CDR3: CASSLGTGIYTQYF
DNA: TGTGCCAGCAGCTTGGGGACAGGCATATATACGCAGTATTTT

D: NA
J: TRBJ1-6
size: NA
V: TRBV7-8
CDR3: CASSLASGKNSPLHF
DNA: TGTGCCAGCAGCTTAGCGTCAGGAAAGAATTCACCCCTCCACTTT

D: NA
J: TRBJ1-1
size: NA
V: TRBV14
CDR3: CASSQDYSRGLAFF
DNA: TGTGCCAGCAGCCAAGACTACTCAAGGGGGTTGGCTTTCTTT

D: NA
J: TRBJ2-7
size: NA
V: TRBV11-2
CDR3: CASGSATDYYEQYF
DNA: TGTGCCAGCGGGTCAGCGACTGACTACTACGAGCAGTACTTC

D: TRBD2
J: TRBJ2-7
size: many
V: TRBV6-5
CDR3: CASSWGGGTAYEQYF
DNA: TGTGCCAGCAGTTGGGGCGGGGGTACAGCCTACGAGCAGTACTTC

D: TRBD1
J: TRBJ2-7
size: NA
V: TRBV6-6
CDR3: CASSYGGQVSSYEQYF
DNA: TGTGCCAGCAGTTACGGGGGACAGGTCAGCTCCTACGAGCAGTACTTC

D: NA
J: TRBJ1-5
size: NA
V: TRBV12-5
CDR3: CASAPGEGAGQPQHF
DNA: TGTGCTAGTGCCCCCGGTGAGGGAGCGGGTCAGCCCCAGCATTTT

D: TRBD2
J: TRBJ2-3
size: NA
V: TRBV7-2
CDR3: CASSPPGAGGTDTQYF
DNA: TGTGCCAGCTCCCCCCCCGGGGCGGGGGGCACAGATACGCAGTATTTT

D: NA
J: TRBJ2-7
size: NA
V: TRBV7-9
CDR3: CSSSSPFPPGPNNYEQYF
DNA: TGTTCCAGCAGCTCCCCCTTCCCACCAGGGCCCAACAACTACGAGCAGTACTTC

D: TRBD1
J: TRBJ1-2
size: NA
V: TRBV30
CDR3: CAWSRQGKEGGYTF
DNA: TGTGCCTGGAGCCGACAGGGGAAAGAGGGTGGCTACACCTTC

D: NA
J: TRBJ1-3
size: NA
V: TRBV5-6
CDR3: CASGGSLLSGNTIYF
DNA: TGTGCCAGCGGGGGGTCTTTGCTCTCTGGAAACACCATATATTTT

D: NA
J: TRBJ2-5
size: NA
V: TRBV7-2
CDR3: CASSPRVRGGGGAGETQYF
DNA: TGTGCCAGCAGCCCCCGAGTGCGAGGGGGAGGGGGGGCGGGTGAGACCCAGTACTTC

D: TRBD1
J: TRBJ2-7
size: NA
V: TRBV6-6
CDR3: CASSYHDRDLEQYF
DNA: TGTGCCAGCAGTTACCACGACAGGGATCTCGAGCAGTACTTC

D: NA
J: TRBJ2-3
size: NA
V: TRBV5-1
CDR3: CASSTTGSTSTDTQYF
DNA: TGCGCCAGCAGCACCACAGGGTCGACTAGCACAGATACGCAGTATTTT

D: TRBD1
J: TRBJ1-3
size: NA
V: TRBV11-2
CDR3: CASSLVRGQGNGSTIYF
DNA: TGTGCCAGCAGCTTAGTCCGAGGACAGGGGAATGGAAGCACCATATATTTT

D: TRBD1
J: TRBJ1-1
size: NA
V: TRBV7-2
CDR3: CASSLYGTGFTEAFF
DNA: TGTGCCAGCAGCTTATACGGGACAGGGTTTACTGAAGCTTTCTTT

D: NA
J: TRBJ1-2
size: NA
V: TRBV4-1
CDR3: CASSQEPGQHYGYTF
DNA: TGCGCCAGCAGCCAAGAACCGGGACAACACTATGGCTACACCTTC

D: NA
J: TRBJ1-5
size: once
V: TRBV19
CDR3: CASSAGRGPQHF
DNA: TGTGCCAGTAGTGCTGGGAGGGGGCCCCAGCATTTT

D: NA
J: TRBJ2-2
size: NA
V: TRBV19
CDR3: CASSKGPHTGELFF
DNA: TGTGCCAGTAGTAAGGGGCCGCACACCGGGGAGCTGTTTTTT

D: NA
J: TRBJ1-2
size: NA
V: TRBV5-1
CDR3: CASSSGFYGYTF
DNA: TGCGCCAGCAGCTCAGGGTTCTATGGCTACACCTTC

D: TRBD1
J: TRBJ2-2
size: few
V: TRBV7-8
CDR3: CASSSRQGNTVGELFF
DNA: TGTGCCAGCAGCTCAAGACAGGGTAATACGGTCGGGGAGCTGTTTTTT

D: TRBD2
J: TRBJ2-7
size: NA
V: TRBV5-5
CDR3: CASSLAGGSYEQYF
DNA: TGTGCCAGCAGCTTGGCGGGGGGCTCCTACGAGCAGTACTTC